This T cell receptor (beta chain) was sequenced during a study of blood T cell repertoires in COVID-19. The overall study: The analysed material was cDNA or gDNA that came from T cells, B-cell-depleted T cells, or PBMCs.

Between the trimmed V and J ends, which lost 2 bases and 3 bases, there was a span of 7 bases. The germline V gene encodes CDR1 SSHAT and CDR2 FNYEAQ (reference sequence). The CDR3 length is 13 residues. Clones were read by immunoSEQ multiplex PCR, and TCRdb kept only the in-frame ones, dropping some. The sample includes 90,000 to 100,000 clones, around 86% of them seen just once. Seattle patients were enrolled while actively infected and followed longitudinally. Specimen: peripheral blood. The V gene is TRBV7-7, the J gene TRBJ1-1; D unresolved. The sequence derives from a man aged 55 to 70 with COVID-19, enrolled during active disease. CDR3 loop: CASSLMADTEAFF. The CDR3 DNA reads TGTGCCAGCAGCTTAATGGCGGACACTGAAGCTTTCTTT. Filled out from reference TRBV7-7 and TRBJ1-1, the complete variable domain reads GAGVSQSPRYKVTKRGQDVTLRCDPISSHATLYWYQQALGQGPEFLTYFNYEAQPDKSGLPSDRFSAERPEGSISTLTIQRTEQRDSAMYRCASSLMADTEAFFGQGTRLTVV.